This is a list of T cell receptor beta chains from one sample in a study of response to subunit inactivated influenza vaccine. TCRdb recomputed calls from the RT-PCR reads with MiXCR, one row per CDR3 protein. The sample has some 800,000 distinct CDR3 sequences, 21% seen once. The specimen comprised PBMCs from blood, sampled approximately 5 days after vaccination. These receptors originate from a man aged 45-65 years who received an inactivated influenza vaccine. Each CDR3 is given with its conserved first and last residue. Each record gives: V gene, D gene, clone size, J gene, CDR3 DNA, CDR3 protein. The D gene is left open where the match is weak. Rows may omit the clone size; those that give it use once, few, many or a size class.

TRBV7-8	-	many	TRBJ2-4	TGTGCCAGCAGCTTGTTTGAGGCGGGAAGCCCGCTCCAAAACATTCAGTACTTC	CASSLFEAGSPLQNIQYF
TRBV3-1	TRBD2	-	TRBJ2-1	TGTGCCAGCAGCCAGGTATTTGTCGGGGGGGCCAATGAGCAGTTCTTC	CASSQVFVGGANEQFF
TRBV12-3/TRBV12-4	TRBD2	-	TRBJ2-5	TGTGCCAGCACCCTTTCGCGGGGGGGGGGACGGGAGACCCAGTACTTC	CASTLSRGGGRETQYF
TRBV4-3	TRBD1	few	TRBJ2-2	TGCGCCAGCAGCCAGGGACAGGGGTTGAGCACCGGGGAGCTGTTTTTT	CASSQGQGLSTGELFF
TRBV6-5	-	-	TRBJ1-2	TGTGCCAGCAGGTTCTCGGGGAGGGACTATGGCTACACCTTC	CASRFSGRDYGYTF
TRBV4-3	-	-	TRBJ2-2	TGCGCCAGCAGCCAAGAAGGTGCGGGGTGGAACACCGGGGAGCTGTTTTTT	CASSQEGAGWNTGELFF
TRBV5-5	-	-	TRBJ2-4	TGTGCCAGCAGCTTGGAACAGGGCTGGGCCAAAAACATTCAGTACTTC	CASSLEQGWAKNIQYF
TRBV29-1	-	few	TRBJ2-5	TGCAGCGTCCGACAGTTGCAAAGGGGGGAGACCCAGTACTTC	CSVRQLQRGETQYF
TRBV4-3	-	many	TRBJ1-6	TGCGCCAGCAGCCAAGCACAGATGGGTAATTCACCCCTCCACTTT	CASSQAQMGNSPLHF
TRBV5-6	-	-	TRBJ2-7	TGTGCCAGCAGCTTGGGGCCAAGACAGGGAGGCGAGCAGTACTTC	CASSLGPRQGGEQYF
TRBV7-2	-	few	TRBJ2-2	TGTGCCAGCAGCTGGGAAGGGTCCGGGGAGCTGTTTTTT	CASSWEGSGELFF
TRBV5-5	TRBD1	-	TRBJ2-7	TGTGCCAGCAGCCTCCGGGACAGGCCCTCCTACGAGCAGTACTTC	CASSLRDRPSYEQYF
TRBV20-1	-	few	TRBJ1-2	TGCAGTGCTAGTCTCCGTGGGGGGGCGAACTATGGCTACACCTTC	CSASLRGGANYGYTF
TRBV28	-	-	TRBJ2-1	TGTGCCAGCAGTTCTCCCGATTTGCACAATGAGCAGTTCTTC	CASSSPDLHNEQFF
TRBV4-2	TRBD1	-	TRBJ2-3	TGTGCCAGCAGCCAGATGGCGACAGGGGTGCTGACAGATACGCAGTATTTT	CASSQMATGVLTDTQYF
TRBV11-1	-	-	TRBJ1-5	TGTGCCAGCAGCTTAGATTACGGTCTGGGATATAGCAATCAGCCCCAGCATTTT	CASSLDYGLGYSNQPQHF
TRBV4-3	-	-	TRBJ2-3	TGCGCCAGCAGCCGGACACTCGGGTTAGGCACAGATACGCAGTATTTT	CASSRTLGLGTDTQYF
TRBV20-1	TRBD2	many	TRBJ2-3	TGCAGTGCTAGCCAAGAGGTAGCGGGAAGCACAGATACGCAGTATTTT	CSASQEVAGSTDTQYF